This passage covers 32 T cell receptor beta chains from one sample sequenced in a study of OX40 agonist ivuxolimab in advanced cancers. Using immunoSEQ multiplex PCR, the repertoire was profiled, and TCRdb retains in-frame clones only, with some absent. The table lists over 60,000 clones, approximately 86% of them singletons, with 2% in the top ten. The specimen was CD4+ or CD8+ T cells sorted from blood, collected in a trial of the OX40 agonist ivuxolimab. These receptor sequences come from an adult with an advanced solid tumor such as melanoma, head and neck, liver or kidney cancer.

V gene TRBV30 combines with J gene TRBJ2-7; TRBD2 might be the D (6 bases). Deletions cut 2 bases from V and 3 bases from J, with 11 bases between. Per germline, CDR1 GTSNPN and CDR2 SVGIG (reference sequence). This CDR3 contains 13 residues. The CDR3 protein is CAWSTTRGYEQYF. In DNA form, the CDR3 reads TGTGCCTGGAGTACGACTAGAGGCTACGAGCAGTACTTC.

Only a few counts were recorded for this clone. Other DNA sequences from this sample encode an identical CDR3 as well. The rearrangement joins TRBV7-9 to TRBJ1-6; D may be TRBD1 (6 bases). This CDR3 is built from 15 residues. Germline CDR1 is SEHNR and CDR2 is FQNEAQ (reference sequence). Deletions cut 1 base from V and 8 bases from J, with 12 bases between. The CDR3 sequence: CASSLDLAGDSPLHF. The CDR3, as DNA: TGTGCCAGCAGCTTAGATCTGGCAGGGGATTCACCCCTCCACTTT.

The chain joins TRBV28 to TRBJ2-4, with D unresolved. The CDR3 is made up of 13 amino acids. V lost 9 bases, J lost 0 bases, and 9 bases lay in between. CDR1 is MDHEN, CDR2 SYDVKM, per germline. The chain's CDR3 is CASTELAKNIQYF. CDR3 DNA: TGTGCCAGTACAGAACTAGCCAAAAACATTCAGTACTTC.

The J gene is TRBJ1-5, the V gene TRBV5-1; TRBD1 matches 8 bases. This CDR3 contains 15 residues. Germline V CDR1 and CDR2: SGHRS, YFSETQ. The ends lost 0 bases at V and 3 bases at J; junction bases unmatched: 2. CDR3 loop: CASSLGQGNNQPQHF. The CDR3 DNA sequence: TGCGCCAGCAGCTTGGGACAGGGGAACAATCAGCCCCAGCATTTT.

The chain recombines TRBV7-2 with TRBJ2-5, with 7 bases matching TRBD1. The CDR3 totals 14 residues. The V segment lost 8 bases and the J segment 2 bases; nucleotides outside the gene matches: 8. Germline lookup yields CDR1 SGHTA and CDR2 FQGNSA. Written as DNA, the CDR3 is TGTGCCAGCTGCAGGGACAGCTTTCAAGAGACCCAGTACTTC. Its protein is CASCRDSFQETQYF.

V usage is TRBV5-4 and J usage is TRBJ1-4; D may be TRBD1 (6 bases). The germline V and J ends were trimmed by 0 bases and 8 bases, with 14 bases remaining between them. CDR3 length equals 15 residues. The V gene's germline CDR1 is SGHNT and CDR2 YYREEE (reference sequence). The CDR3 sequence: CASSLDPGAREKLFF. The CDR3 DNA reads as TGTGCCAGCAGCTTGGATCCAGGGGCTAGGGAAAAACTGTTTTTT.

V is TRBV7-9 and J is TRBJ2-1; 8 nucleotides line up with TRBD1. Germline V gives CDR1 SEHNR, CDR2 FQNEAQ (reference sequence). The CDR3 sequence is 18 residues long. J gave up 3 bases and V 5 bases, and 15 bases lay outside the gene matches. The CDR3 is CASSLGQGANIFYNEQFF. CDR3 DNA sequence: TGTGCCAGCAGCCTAGGACAGGGCGCCAATATTTTCTACAATGAGCAGTTCTTC. The full variable domain, with the rest looked up from reference TRBV7-9 and TRBJ2-1, is DTGVSQNPRHKITKRGQNVTFRCDPISEHNRLYWYRQTLGQGPEFLTYFQNEAQLEKSRLLSDRFSAERPKGSFSTLEIQRTEQGDSAMYLCASSLGQGANIFYNEQFFGPGTRLTVL.

This rearrangement joins TRBV27 to TRBJ2-7; possibly TRBD2 for D (6 bases). Germline lookup yields CDR1 MNHEY and CDR2 SMNVEV (reference sequence). The CDR3 length is 16 residues. Trimming pared 6 bases from V and 0 bases from J, leaving 18 bases between. CDR3 in amino acids: CASSSSRGTDSYEQYF. The CDR3 coding sequence is TGTGCCAGCAGCTCCAGTCGAGGGACTGACTCCTACGAGCAGTACTTC.

This rearrangement joins TRBV4-3 to TRBJ2-2; D is unresolved. With 0 bases removed from V and 7 bases from J, the gap between germline ends came to 6 bases. The germline V gene encodes CDR1 LGHNA and CDR2 YSLEER. The CDR3 is 13 residues long. The CDR3 DNA reads TGCGCCAGCAGCCAAGATAGTCACGGGGAGCTGTTTTTT. Translated: CASSQDSHGELFF.

Sample share makes this clone medium-sized. The V call is TRBV19, the J call TRBJ1-1, with TRBD1 matching over 8 bases. After removal of 4 bases from V and 8 bases from J, the junction contained 6 bases not matched to a gene. The CDR3 is made up of 13 amino acids. CDR1 LNHDA and CDR2 SQIVND come from the germline V gene (reference sequence). The chain's CDR3 is CASSSYGQGEAFF. The CDR3 region has the DNA TGTGCCAGTAGTAGTTATGGACAGGGAGAAGCTTTCTTT.

The J gene is TRBJ2-1, the V gene TRBV14, with D tentatively TRBD2 (5 bases). Trimming took 6 bases from V and 8 from J, leaving 14 bases between them. Germline-derived CDR1 and CDR2 are SGHDN and FVKESK. CDR3 length: 13 residues. In nucleotides, the CDR3 is TGTGCCAGCAGTCAGGCGCAGAGGGATGAGCAGTTCTTC. Residues: CASSQAQRDEQFF. The whole variable domain, filled in from reference TRBV14 and TRBJ2-1, reads EAGVTQFPSHSVIEKGQTVTLRCDPISGHDNLYWYRRVMGKEIKFLLHFVKESKQDESGMPNNRFLAERTGGTYSTLKVQPAELEDSGVYFCASSQAQRDEQFFGPGTRLTVL.

This rearrangement joins TRBV28 to TRBJ1-2; D might be TRBD1 (6 bases). Per the germline V gene, CDR1 is MDHEN and CDR2 is SYDVKM. Trimming pared 2 bases from V and 2 bases from J, leaving 9 bases between. The length of the CDR3 is 14 residues. The CDR3 loop is CASSLGGTNYGYTF. CDR3 nucleotides: TGTGCCAGCAGTTTAGGGGGCACCAACTATGGCTACACCTTC.

V usage is TRBV5-1 and J usage is TRBJ2-1, with 10 bases that match TRBD2. V dropped 4 bases and J dropped 0; count of bases not matched to a gene: 1. The CDR3 contains 15 residues. The germline CDR1 and CDR2 sequences are SGHRS and YFSETQ. CDR3 nucleotide sequence: TGCGCCAGCAGCCGGACTAGCGGCTCCTACAATGAGCAGTTCTTC. This codes for CASSRTSGSYNEQFF.

V gene TRBV19 combines with J gene TRBJ1-4; D remains unclear. From germline, CDR1 is LNHDA and CDR2 SQIVND (reference sequence). The V end was cut by 3 bases, the J end by 4 bases, with 9 bases between. This CDR3 contains 14 residues. CDR3 protein: CASSMRDGNEKLFF. Written as DNA, the CDR3 is TGTGCCAGTAGTATGCGAGACGGTAATGAAAAACTGTTTTTT.

The rearrangement links TRBV25-1 to TRBJ2-7; D is unresolved. The CDR3 runs 13 residues. Trimming took 0 bases from V and 4 from J, leaving 7 bases between them. CDR1 is MGHDK and CDR2 is SYGVNS in the germline V gene. DNA for the CDR3: TGTGCCAGCAGTGAATATGGGGTTTACGAGCAGTACTTC. This translates into CASSEYGVYEQYF.

This rearrangement joins TRBV28 to TRBJ2-1; possibly TRBD1 or TRBD2 for D (5 bases each). The CDR3 covers 11 residues. CDR1 is MDHEN, CDR2 SYDVKM, per germline. Deletions cut 5 bases from V and 12 bases from J, with 11 bases between. CDR3 sequence reads: CASSPTRGQFF. The CDR3 region has the DNA TGTGCCAGCAGTCCCACTAGGGGGCAGTTCTTC.

As concerns this clone: This CDR3 is also generated by other DNA sequences in the sample. The V call is TRBV18, the J call TRBJ2-5; D unclear. Trimming left V 0 bases short and J 3 bases short, with 8 bases between. The germline V gene has CDR1 KGHSH and CDR2 LQKENI. The CDR3 is 14 amino acids. The CDR3 DNA follows: TGTGCCAGCTCACCACCGTCCCAGAAAGAGACCCAGTACTTC. This encodes CASSPPSQKETQYF.

This clone has more than one count but fewer than ten. The J gene is TRBJ2-5, the V gene TRBV9, with a weak D call TRBD1 (5 bases). This CDR3 has 15 residues. CDR1 SGDLS and CDR2 YYNGEE come from the germline V gene. The ends were cut back, 2 bases at V and 0 bases at J, with 11 bases in the middle. CDR3 sequence: CASSVGQVYQETQYF. The CDR3 DNA reads TGTGCCAGCAGCGTCGGACAAGTGTACCAAGAGACCCAGTACTTC. The entire variable domain, with the rest obtained from reference TRBV9 and TRBJ2-5, is as follows: DSGVTQTPKHLITATGQRVTLRCSPRSGDLSVYWYQQSLDQGLQFLIQYYNGEERAKGNILERFSAQQFPDLHSELNLSSLELGDSALYFCASSVGQVYQETQYFGPGTRLLVL.

The chain joins TRBV6-5 to TRBJ2-1; 13 bases map to TRBD2. The CDR3 consists of 14 residues. The V segment lost 6 bases and the J segment 6 bases; nucleotides outside the gene matches: 2. Germline V CDR1 and CDR2: MNHEY, SVGAGI. The CDR3 DNA reads TGTGCCAGCAGGGGACTAGCGGGAATCAATGAGCAGTTCTTC. Translating gives CASRGLAGINEQFF.

J is TRBJ1-1 and V is TRBV7-8, with 7 nucleotides matching TRBD1. The trim removed 5 bases at V and 2 bases at J, leaving 5 bases unmatched. Germline loops: CDR1 SGHVS, CDR2 FQNEAQ. The CDR3 totals 14 residues. The CDR3 nucleotides read TGTGCCAGCAGCGCCAACAGGGGAAACACTGAAGCTTTCTTT. This translates into CASSANRGNTEAFF.

This chain links TRBV10-3 with TRBJ1-1; tentative D call: TRBD1 (5 bases). This CDR3 contains 16 residues. V shed 0 bases and J shed 0 bases, with 11 bases lying between them. The germline V gene has CDR1 ENHRY and CDR2 SYGVKD. The CDR3 DNA follows: TGTGCCATCAGTGAGTCCAGGGTGATTATGAACACTGAAGCTTTCTTT. Its protein is CAISESRVIMNTEAFF.

The chain is built from TRBV19 and TRBJ2-2; D might be TRBD1 (6 bases). CDR3 size: 16 residues. The V end lost 6 bases, the J end lost 6 bases, and 20 bases lay between the germline ends. Germline CDR1 is LNHDA and CDR2 is SQIVND (reference sequence). For the CDR3, the DNA is TGTGCCAGTAGCTTTCACGGGACATATCCGGCCGGGGAGCTGTTTTTT. Protein: CASSFHGTYPAGELFF. Full variable domain (remainder filled in from reference TRBV19 and TRBJ2-2): DGGITQSPKYLFRKEGQNVTLSCEQNLNHDAMYWYRQDPGQGLRLIYYSQIVNDFQKGDIAEGYSVSREKKESFPLTVTSAQKNPTAFYLCASSFHGTYPAGELFFGEGSRLTVL.

The V gene is TRBV11-1, the J gene TRBJ2-2, with 7 positions matching TRBD1. V lost 5 bases to trimming and J lost 1 base; unmatched junction nucleotides: 7. The CDR3 has 16 residues. CDR1 is SGHAT, CDR2 FQDESV, per germline (reference sequence). The CDR3 loop is CASSPIRQGNTGELFF. Written as DNA, the CDR3 is TGTGCCAGCAGCCCTATTAGACAGGGGAACACCGGGGAGCTGTTTTTT. The whole variable domain, remainder taken from reference TRBV11-1 and TRBJ2-2, is EAEVAQSPRYKITEKSQAVAFWCDPISGHATLYWYRQILGQGPELLVQFQDESVVDDSQLPKDRFSAERLKGVDSTLKIQPAELGDSAMYLCASSPIRQGNTGELFFGEGSRLTVL.

The chain couples TRBV30 to TRBJ1-5; TRBD1 matches at 9 bases. The V gene's germline CDR1 is GTSNPN and CDR2 SVGIG (reference sequence). Trimming removed 5 bases from V and 4 bases from J; junction bases left unmatched: 9. The CDR3 covers 15 residues. The CDR3 DNA sequence: TGTGCCTGGTCCGGGACCGGGACAGGGAATCAGCCCCAGCATTTT. The encoded protein is CAWSGTGTGNQPQHF.

The rearrangement links TRBV14 to TRBJ2-5, with 8 bases that match TRBD2. Germline values: CDR1 SGHDN, CDR2 FVKESK. Unmatched junction bases numbered 9, after V lost 4 bases and J lost 5 bases. This CDR3 comprises 15 residues. Written as DNA, the CDR3 is TGTGCCAGCAGCCGTAGACGGGGGGGCACGGAGACCCAGTACTTC. This sequence encodes CASSRRRGGTETQYF.

J is TRBJ2-7 and V is TRBV25-1; D is perhaps TRBD1 (5 bases). Germline V gives CDR1 MGHDK, CDR2 SYGVNS. CDR3 length: 13 residues. The V gene lost 6 bases and the J gene lost 3 bases, with 12 bases spanning the gap. As DNA, the CDR3 is TGTGCCAGCAGCTCGATAACAGGCTACGAGCAGTACTTC. Amino acids: CASSSITGYEQYF.

The chain is built from TRBV6-1 and TRBJ1-1, with 8 bases fitting TRBD1. The CDR3 runs to 15 residues. Germline-derived CDR1 and CDR2 are MNHNS and SASEGT. Trimming cost V 2 bases and J 1 base; bases outside gene matches: 3. CDR3 nucleotide sequence: TGTGCCAGCAGTGAATTTGACAGGGGGAACACTGAAGCTTTCTTT. Its protein is CASSEFDRGNTEAFF.

The chain recombines TRBV7-9 with TRBJ2-6; D may be TRBD1 (7 bases). Trimming stripped 1 base from V and 13 bases from J, with 20 bases between. The CDR3 contains 16 residues. The germline CDR1 and CDR2 sequences are SEHNR and FQNEAQ (reference sequence). The CDR3 sequence is CASSLDRGTVGWVLTF. The DNA of the CDR3 is TGTGCCAGCAGCTTAGATCGGGGGACAGTCGGCTGGGTCCTGACTTTC.

This clone was seen only once. The CDR3 sequence is CAWSSDPISAQYF. The CDR3 coding sequence is TGTGCCTGGAGTTCGGACCCGATCTCGGCCCAGTACTTC. V and J are TRBV30 and TRBJ2-5; no definite D call. The CDR3 length is 13 residues. CDR1 GTSNPN and CDR2 SVGIG come from the germline V gene (reference sequence). The V end was cut by 2 bases, the J end by 9 bases, with 16 bases between.

The J gene is TRBJ1-3, the V gene TRBV28, with no clear D. The germline V gene has CDR1 MDHEN and CDR2 SYDVKM. Trimming cost V 4 bases and J 6 bases, with 10 bases left between them. The CDR3 covers 13 residues. CDR3 sequence reads: CASSSTTLNTIYF. Here the CDR3 DNA reads TGTGCCAGCAGTTCGACGACTTTAAACACCATATATTTT.

The chain uses TRBV29-1 and TRBJ2-2; no clear D gene. The CDR3 runs 12 residues. CDR1 SQVTM and CDR2 ANQGSEA come from the germline V gene. Trimming cost V 5 bases and J 0 bases, with 4 bases left between them. In DNA, the CDR3 is TGCAGCGTTCGTACGAACACCGGGGAGCTGTTTTTT. Its protein is CSVRTNTGELFF.

The chain links TRBV19 to TRBJ2-3; D is perhaps TRBD1 (5 bases). The length of the CDR3 is 13 residues. V lost 5 bases to trimming and J lost 0 bases, with 6 bases between them. Germline CDR1 and CDR2: LNHDA and SQIVND (reference sequence). CDR3 region: CASSQGSTDTQYF. CDR3 DNA sequence: TGTGCCAGTAGTCAGGGCAGCACAGATACGCAGTATTTT.